These 21 T cell receptor beta chains originate from one sample sequenced in a study of T cell repertoires in cytomegalovirus infection (dated by TCRdb to the late 2010s). Sequenced on an Illumina HiSeq 1500. TCRdb trimmed the raw reads at Q25, called clones with MiXCR and kept productive beta chains. Every distinct CDR3 protein forms one entry, paired with its most common genes and DNA. For this sample the table gives almost 300,000 distinct CDR3 sequences, of which roughly a tenth were detected only once. Approximately 2.3% of the sample is taken by the ten largest. The sample comprised PBMCs. These receptors all come from a human donor in good health (CMV status not recorded). Some clones in this sample may be carry-over from other donors' samples.

This clonotype was seen repeatedly, ten times or more. The CDR3 DNA is TGTGCCAGCAGTGAGGATATAACTAGCTCCTACAATGAGCAGTTCTTC. Translating gives CASSEDITSSYNEQFF. The chain employs TRBV25-1 and TRBJ2-1, with TRBD2 as a possible D gene (5 bases). Germline loops: CDR1 MGHDK, CDR2 SYGVNS. The CDR3 runs to 16 residues. The V end was cut by 3 bases, the J end by 0 bases, with 12 bases between.

At least ten counts were recorded for this clonotype. This chain links TRBV29-1 with TRBJ2-1; 10 positions agree with TRBD2. The junction had 7 bases not matched to a gene; V was cut back by 0 bases and J by 8 bases. CDR3 length: 15 amino acids. CDR1 SQVTM and CDR2 ANQGSEA come from the germline V gene. CDR3 DNA sequence: TGCAGCGTTGAAGATCCAAGCGGGGGGGCACATGAGCAGTTCTTC. Translating gives CSVEDPSGGAHEQFF.

This clonotype was observed at least ten times. The chain combines TRBV7-3 with TRBJ2-3, with D tentatively TRBD2 (6 bases). The V gene lost 2 bases and the J gene lost 5 bases, with 29 bases spanning the gap. Germline V lookup: CDR1 SGHTA, CDR2 FQGTGA. CDR3 length: 20 amino acids. CDR3 nucleotides: TGTGCCAGCAGCTTATCCGGCCCAATGGGTCTGCGGGGCCGCGTAGATACGCAGTATTTT. It specifies CASSLSGPMGLRGRVDTQYF.

CDR3 nucleotide sequence: TGTGCCAGCAGTTTACTGGGCGCCACAGATACGCAGTATTTT. Translation gives CASSLLGATDTQYF. The genes are TRBV28 and TRBJ2-3; D gene ambiguous. This CDR3 has 14 residues. Trimming stripped 2 bases from V and 2 bases from J, with 8 bases between. Germline CDR1 MDHEN, CDR2 SYDVKM.

The chain uses TRBV19 and TRBJ2-3; D might be TRBD1 (5 bases). This CDR3 is built from 16 residues. Germline CDR1 LNHDA, CDR2 SQIVND (reference sequence). V was trimmed by 3 bases and J by 5 bases, leaving 18 bases between them. This CDR3 is CASSMSVLQAIDTQYF. CDR3 nucleotides: TGTGCCAGTAGTATGTCAGTTCTACAGGCCATAGATACGCAGTATTTT. Looking up the rest from reference TRBV19 and TRBJ2-3 gives the full variable domain: DGGITQSPKYLFRKEGQNVTLSCEQNLNHDAMYWYRQDPGQGLRLIYYSQIVNDFQKGDIAEGYSVSREKKESFPLTVTSAQKNPTAFYLCASSMSVLQAIDTQYFGPGTRLTVL.

This clonotype was seen repeatedly, ten times or more. The rearrangement links TRBV11-1 to TRBJ1-1; no firm D call. With 3 bases removed from V and 5 bases from J, the gap between germline ends came to 7 bases. The CDR3 totals 12 residues. Germline V gene data show CDR1 as SGHAT and CDR2 as FQDESV (reference sequence). As DNA, the CDR3 is TGTGCCAGCAGCTTCGATAGGACTGAAGCTTTCTTT. It yields the protein CASSFDRTEAFF.

This clonotype was seen many times. The rearrangement links TRBV29-1 to TRBJ1-1; possibly TRBD1 for D (6 bases). There are 13 residues in the CDR3. The germline CDR1 and CDR2 sequences are SQVTM and ANQGSEA. The germline V and J ends were trimmed by 6 bases and 0 bases, with 11 bases remaining between them. Written as DNA, the CDR3 is TGCAGCGTGGGACACCTCATGAACACTGAAGCTTTCTTT. Translating it yields CSVGHLMNTEAFF.

A few counts support this clonotype. The V gene is TRBV6-5, the J gene TRBJ1-1; D may be TRBD1 (6 bases). Germline CDR1 MNHEY, CDR2 SVGAGI. CDR3 length equals 15 residues. Trimming took 6 bases from V and 2 from J, leaving 16 bases between them. The CDR3, as DNA: TGTGCCAGCAGGATCCAAAGGGGGGCCAACACTGAAGCTTTCTTT. Translation gives CASRIQRGANTEAFF.

Ten or more counts support this clonotype. The rearrangement uses TRBV12-3 or TRBV12-4 and TRBJ2-7, with TRBD2 matching over 8 bases. V was pared by 3 bases and J by 1 base, with 8 bases of the junction left unmatched. The CDR3 runs 16 residues. CDR3: CASSLAGGRSSYEQYF. In DNA form, the CDR3 reads TGTGCCAGCAGTTTGGCGGGGGGCCGTTCTTCCTACGAGCAGTACTTC.

This clonotype was picked up many times. The chain is built from TRBV10-3 and TRBJ2-5, with 9 bases identical to TRBD2. This CDR3 has 15 amino acids. V lost 5 bases, J lost 6 bases, and 10 bases stayed unmatched. Looked up from germline, CDR1 is ENHRY and CDR2 is SYGVKD. Written as DNA, the CDR3 is TGTGCCATCAGTTCCGGGACTAGCTACTCAAAGACCCAGTACTTC. Amino acid sequence: CAISSGTSYSKTQYF.

The rearrangement joins TRBV18 to TRBJ1-5, with D maybe TRBD1 (5 bases). V was pared by 3 bases and J by 0 bases, with 15 bases between. The CDR3 length is 17 residues. The germline gives CDR1 KGHSH, CDR2 LQKENI. The CDR3 DNA follows: TGTGCCAGCTCACCCGCTCCGGGACGGCTTAGCAATCAGCCCCAGCATTTT. Protein product: CASSPAPGRLSNQPQHF.

This clonotype was observed many times. This chain links TRBV24-1 with TRBJ1-1, with 11 positions matching TRBD1. Per germline, CDR1 KGHDR and CDR2 SFDVKD. This CDR3 has 15 residues. J lost 2 bases, V lost 4 bases, and 2 bases had no gene match. CDR3 residues: CATSERTGGNTEAFF. The CDR3 DNA reads TGTGCCACCAGTGAGCGGACAGGGGGCAACACTGAAGCTTTCTTT.

At least ten counts were recorded for this clonotype. The rearrangement links TRBV6-6 to TRBJ2-7, with D perhaps matching TRBD1 (5 bases). The CDR3 covers 14 residues. V was shortened by 5 bases and J by 0 bases, with 11 bases between the two germline ends. CDR1 and CDR2 (germline): MNHNY, SVGAGI (reference sequence). In nucleotides, the CDR3 is TGTGCCAGCAGTCAAGACAGCCGCTCCTACGAGCAGTACTTC. It specifies CASSQDSRSYEQYF.

This clonotype appeared many times. V gene TRBV28 combines with J gene TRBJ2-3, with TRBD1 identical over 7 bases. Germline lookup yields CDR1 MDHEN and CDR2 SYDVKM. The CDR3 has 14 amino acids. With 4 bases clipped from V and 2 bases from J, the junction kept 3 bases outside the gene matches. CDR3 sequence (DNA): TGTGCCAGCAGTTCGACAGGGATCACAGATACGCAGTATTTT. It yields the protein CASSSTGITDTQYF.

This clonotype appeared many times. The chain has TRBV10-1 and TRBJ2-1; D is ambiguous. V was pared by 2 bases and J by 1 base, with 9 bases between. Germline lookup yields CDR1 WNHNN and CDR2 SYGVQD (reference sequence). The CDR3 spans 15 residues. CDR3 coding DNA: TGCGCCAGCAGTGAGAGTTCTAGGTCCTACAATGAGCAGTTCTTC. Residues: CASSESSRSYNEQFF.

The chain has TRBV20-1 and TRBJ2-7; D unresolved. Looked up from germline, CDR1 is DFQATT and CDR2 is SNEGSKA (reference sequence). V gave up 6 bases and J gave up 4 bases, with 4 bases separating them. This CDR3 contains 9 residues. CDR3 sequence reads: CSALYEQYV. CDR3 nucleotide sequence: TGCAGTGCCTTGTACGAGCAGTACGTC.

This clonotype was detected many times. The chain combines TRBV12-3 or TRBV12-4 with TRBJ2-3, with D tentatively TRBD1 (6 bases). The V end was cut by 5 bases, the J end by 3 bases, with 9 bases between. The CDR3 extends over 13 amino acids. In DNA, the CDR3 is TGTGCCAGCAGTCAAACAGGGACAGATACGCAGTATTTT. This sequence encodes CASSQTGTDTQYF.

This clonotype was found many times. The chain links TRBV7-6 to TRBJ2-2, with D possibly being TRBD1 or TRBD2 (5 bases each). CDR1 and CDR2 from the germline V gene are SGHVS and FNYEAQ. V shed 1 base and J shed 4 bases, with 10 bases lying between them. This CDR3 has 15 residues. The CDR3 coding sequence is TGTGCCAGCAGCTTAGAGGGACCCATCACCGGGGAGCTGTTTTTT. Protein product: CASSLEGPITGELFF.

Ten or more counts support this clonotype. This chain links TRBV12-3 or TRBV12-4 with TRBJ2-3, with 11 bases lining up with TRBD2. After removal of 7 bases from V and 2 bases from J, the junction contained 8 bases not matched to a gene. CDR3 length: 16 amino acids. CDR3 residues: CASKTSGASYTDTQYF. The CDR3 DNA sequence: TGTGCCAGCAAGACTAGCGGGGCCTCTTACACAGATACGCAGTATTTT.

In this sample, this clonotype turned up many times. CDR3 nucleotides: TGCAGCGGCATGACAGAAAACACTGAAGCTTTCTTT. Translation gives CSGMTENTEAFF. The chain couples TRBV29-1 to TRBJ1-1; weak D call: TRBD1 (5 bases). Trimming took 7 bases from V and 2 from J, leaving 11 bases between them. The V gene's germline CDR1 is SQVTM and CDR2 ANQGSEA. CDR3 size: 12 residues.

The V call is TRBV7-3, the J call TRBJ2-2; weak D call: TRBD1 (6 bases). CDR1 is SGHTA, CDR2 FQGTGA, per germline. Trimming removed 4 bases from V and 7 bases from J, with 13 bases in between. The CDR3 has 14 amino acids. Written as DNA, the CDR3 is TGTGCCAGCAGCTCCCGACAAGGGGGCGGGGAGCTGTTTTTT. It is translated as CASSSRQGGGELFF.